This paragraph reports one TCR beta chain. The CDR3 consists of 12 residues. Germline CDR1 is SGHDN and CDR2 is FVKESK. With 6 bases removed from V and 5 bases from J, the gap between germline ends came to 7 bases. Assay: immunoSEQ multiplex PCR; the TCRdb copy retains only in-frame clones and omits some. The data show roughly 100,000 clones, around 90% seen once. The data were taken from a study of T cell changes during pregnancy in multiple sclerosis. This chain joins TRBV14 and TRBJ2-2; D not resolved. This material consisted of peripheral blood, taken in the second trimester of pregnancy. This receptor was taken from a female donor with multiple sclerosis, enrolled in a pregnancy study. For the CDR3, the DNA is TGTGCCAGCAGGGCCCTTACCGGGGAGCTGTTTTTT. Amino acid sequence: CASRALTGELFF. The entire variable domain, with the rest obtained from reference TRBV14 and TRBJ2-2, is as follows: EAGVTQFPSHSVIEKGQTVTLRCDPISGHDNLYWYRRVMGKEIKFLLHFVKESKQDESGMPNNRFLAERTGGTYSTLKVQPAELEDSGVYFCASRALTGELFFGEGSRLTVL.